The sequence of this TCR beta chain was determined in a study of control samples from healthy donors and cancer patients. This CDR3 comprises 15 residues. Trimming shortened V by 6 bases and J by 0 bases, and 9 bases separated the two germline ends. Germline lookup yields CDR1 MNHEY and CDR2 SVGAGI. Repertoires were generated with immunoSEQ multiplex PCR, while TCRdb's copy carries only in-frame clones and drops some. Of roughly 80,000 clones in the sample, roughly 86% are singletons; the top ten hold around 5.1%. V usage is TRBV6-5 and J usage is TRBJ2-6; D gene unclear. The sample comprised blood. This sequence was found in a man aged 45-65 years in good health. CDR3 sequence (DNA): TGTGCCAGCAGGGTACTGACCTCTGGGGCCAACGTCCTGACTTTC. Translated: CASRVLTSGANVLTF.